A selection of T cell receptor beta chains follows, all from one sample in a study of tumor and adjacent non-tumor tissue in lung cancer. MiXCR, applied by TCRdb to the multiplex PCR reads, yields one record per CDR3 protein. The repertoire holds approximately 65,000 distinct CDR3 sequences, with just under 60% as singletons. Specimen: lung tumor tissue. Receptor source: a man aged 50 to 60 with non-small cell lung cancer. The CDR3 runs from the conserved cysteine through the conserved F or W. D genes are given only for firm matches. Not every row has a clone size; where given, it reads once, few, many or a size class.

clone_size,v_call,j_call,d_call,cdr3_nt,cdr3_aa
few,TRBV11-1,TRBJ2-3,-,TGTACCAGCGGCCAAGGAGGGGCGGATACGCAGTATTTT,CTSGQGGADTQYF
many,TRBV30,TRBJ1-5,TRBD1,TGTGCCTGGAGGGGACAGCCTAGCAATCAGCCCCAGCATTTT,CAWRGQPSNQPQHF
many,TRBV4-1,TRBJ2-1,TRBD2,TGCGCCAGCAGCCAAGTCCCACTGGCTTTCAGCGGGGGGTCCTACAATGAGCAGTTCTTC,CASSQVPLAFSGGSYNEQFF
many,TRBV12-3/TRBV12-4,TRBJ2-1,-,TGTGCCAGCAGCCCAGGGAGCTCCTACAATGAGCAGTTCTTC,CASSPGSSYNEQFF
many,TRBV29-1,TRBJ2-3,-,TGCAGCGTCCAAAAAACCACAGGTTCTAGCACAGATACGCAGTATTTT,CSVQKTTGSSTDTQYF
many,TRBV7-9,TRBJ1-2,-,TGTGCCAGCAGCTTAGCGGCGGCAGGGAATCATGGCTACACCTTC,CASSLAAAGNHGYTF
-,TRBV4-1,TRBJ2-4,-,TGCGCCAGCAGCATACAAGGGACACCCAGGGACATTAAGTACTTC,CASSIQGTPRDIKYF
-,TRBV29-1,TRBJ2-7,TRBD1,TGTAGCATGGAAGGGGGCTACCTCAAGCAGTACTTC,CSMEGGYLKQYF
once,TRBV11-2,TRBJ1-1,TRBD1,TGTGCCAGCTGCTTAGAAGACAGGGATACTGAAGCTTTCTTT,CASCLEDRDTEAFF
few,TRBV11-3,TRBJ2-3,TRBD2,TGTGCCAGTGGCCCAGGGACTAGCGAGTTTGCAGATACGCAGTATTTT,CASGPGTSEFADTQYF
-,TRBV6-6,TRBJ2-2,TRBD1,TGTGCCAGCATCACTTTAGCAGGGGGCACGACGAACACCAGGGAGCTGTTTTTT,CASITLAGGTTNTRELFF
many,TRBV12-3/TRBV12-4,TRBJ1-2,-,TGTGCCAGCAGGAATACAGGCAACTATGGCTACACCTTC,CASRNTGNYGYTF
few,TRBV30,TRBJ2-5,-,TGTGCCTGGGGTGGAGGGACCCGAGAGACCCAGTACTTC,CAWGGGTRETQYF
once,TRBV6-1,TRBJ1-5,TRBD1,TGTGCCAGCAGTGGGGGGGACAGGGTCTATAATCCCCAGCATTTT,CASSGGDRVYNPQHF
-,TRBV4-2,TRBJ2-2,-,TGTGCCAGCAGCCAAGACTTAGCGAGCACCGGGGAGCTGTTTTTT,CASSQDLASTGELFF
few,TRBV19,TRBJ1-5,-,TGTGCCAGTAGTATAGGTGGTTCGCCCCAGCATTTT,CASSIGGSPQHF
many,TRBV20-1,TRBJ2-5,-,TGCAGTGCTTGGAAGGGGGGGCTGGAGACCCAGTACTTC,CSAWKGGLETQYF
many,TRBV14,TRBJ2-1,TRBD2,TGTGCCAGCAGCCAAAATACCTGGGGGAGGGGAGCAACCTACAATGAGCAGTTCTTC,CASSQNTWGRGATYNEQFF
many,TRBV29-1,TRBJ2-3,-,TGCAGCGTTGTCCGGGCGGGAACAGATACGCAGTATTTT,CSVVRAGTDTQYF
-,TRBV5-1,TRBJ2-3,-,TGCGCCAGCAGCCCCGGTGGCAGAACAGATACGCAGTATTTT,CASSPGGRTDTQYF
many,TRBV12-3/TRBV12-4,TRBJ1-1,-,TGTGCCAGCAGTCTCGGGACGGTGAACACTGAAGCTTTCTTT,CASSLGTVNTEAFF
-,TRBV28,TRBJ2-2,TRBD1,TGTGCCAGCGCTAAGACAGGGGGAAGTAGCGTCGGGGAGTTGTTTTTT,CASAKTGGSSVGELFF
many,TRBV6-6,TRBJ2-7,-,TGTGCCAGCAGTAGCGCGGCCTACGAGCAGTACTTC,CASSSAAYEQYF
many,TRBV4-2,TRBJ2-7,TRBD1,TGTGCCAGCAGCCAAGGGTCTGACAGGGTCTACGAGCAGTACTTC,CASSQGSDRVYEQYF
many,TRBV12-3/TRBV12-4,TRBJ2-7,TRBD2,TGTGCCAGCAGTTTAGGACTAGCGGGAGGCGAGCAGTACTTC,CASSLGLAGGEQYF
few,TRBV2,TRBJ1-5,-,TGTGCCAGCAGTGATATCTGGTTTCAGCCCCAGCATTTT,CASSDIWFQPQHF
-,TRBV11-3,TRBJ2-3,TRBD2,TGTGCCAGCAGCCCAGGGACTAACGGGTTTACAGATACGCTGTATTTT,CASSPGTNGFTDTLYF